Here is one T cell receptor beta chain with its context. Other DNA sequences in the same sample also yield this CDR3. In germline, CDR1 is LNHNV, CDR2 YYDKDF (reference sequence). V was trimmed by 0 bases and J by 1 base, leaving 7 bases between them. CDR3 length: 14 amino acids. Profiling relied on immunoSEQ multiplex PCR, and the TCRdb table lists in-frame clones only, not all of them. The sample has more than 350,000 clones; more than 70% are singletons. The data derive from a study of blood T cell repertoires in COVID-19. Study at large: Acute-phase and convalescent COVID-19 samples originated in the United States, Italy and Spain.

It was during active infection that Seattle patients were enrolled and then longitudinally followed. The specimen was peripheral blood. The chain combines TRBV15 with TRBJ2-7, with D perhaps matching TRBD2 (6 bases). This clonotype was sampled from a woman aged 25 to 39 with COVID-19, enrolled during active disease. CDR3 in DNA: TGTGCCACCAGCAGAGATCGGGGGTCCTACGAGCAGTACTTC. Its translation: CATSRDRGSYEQYF.